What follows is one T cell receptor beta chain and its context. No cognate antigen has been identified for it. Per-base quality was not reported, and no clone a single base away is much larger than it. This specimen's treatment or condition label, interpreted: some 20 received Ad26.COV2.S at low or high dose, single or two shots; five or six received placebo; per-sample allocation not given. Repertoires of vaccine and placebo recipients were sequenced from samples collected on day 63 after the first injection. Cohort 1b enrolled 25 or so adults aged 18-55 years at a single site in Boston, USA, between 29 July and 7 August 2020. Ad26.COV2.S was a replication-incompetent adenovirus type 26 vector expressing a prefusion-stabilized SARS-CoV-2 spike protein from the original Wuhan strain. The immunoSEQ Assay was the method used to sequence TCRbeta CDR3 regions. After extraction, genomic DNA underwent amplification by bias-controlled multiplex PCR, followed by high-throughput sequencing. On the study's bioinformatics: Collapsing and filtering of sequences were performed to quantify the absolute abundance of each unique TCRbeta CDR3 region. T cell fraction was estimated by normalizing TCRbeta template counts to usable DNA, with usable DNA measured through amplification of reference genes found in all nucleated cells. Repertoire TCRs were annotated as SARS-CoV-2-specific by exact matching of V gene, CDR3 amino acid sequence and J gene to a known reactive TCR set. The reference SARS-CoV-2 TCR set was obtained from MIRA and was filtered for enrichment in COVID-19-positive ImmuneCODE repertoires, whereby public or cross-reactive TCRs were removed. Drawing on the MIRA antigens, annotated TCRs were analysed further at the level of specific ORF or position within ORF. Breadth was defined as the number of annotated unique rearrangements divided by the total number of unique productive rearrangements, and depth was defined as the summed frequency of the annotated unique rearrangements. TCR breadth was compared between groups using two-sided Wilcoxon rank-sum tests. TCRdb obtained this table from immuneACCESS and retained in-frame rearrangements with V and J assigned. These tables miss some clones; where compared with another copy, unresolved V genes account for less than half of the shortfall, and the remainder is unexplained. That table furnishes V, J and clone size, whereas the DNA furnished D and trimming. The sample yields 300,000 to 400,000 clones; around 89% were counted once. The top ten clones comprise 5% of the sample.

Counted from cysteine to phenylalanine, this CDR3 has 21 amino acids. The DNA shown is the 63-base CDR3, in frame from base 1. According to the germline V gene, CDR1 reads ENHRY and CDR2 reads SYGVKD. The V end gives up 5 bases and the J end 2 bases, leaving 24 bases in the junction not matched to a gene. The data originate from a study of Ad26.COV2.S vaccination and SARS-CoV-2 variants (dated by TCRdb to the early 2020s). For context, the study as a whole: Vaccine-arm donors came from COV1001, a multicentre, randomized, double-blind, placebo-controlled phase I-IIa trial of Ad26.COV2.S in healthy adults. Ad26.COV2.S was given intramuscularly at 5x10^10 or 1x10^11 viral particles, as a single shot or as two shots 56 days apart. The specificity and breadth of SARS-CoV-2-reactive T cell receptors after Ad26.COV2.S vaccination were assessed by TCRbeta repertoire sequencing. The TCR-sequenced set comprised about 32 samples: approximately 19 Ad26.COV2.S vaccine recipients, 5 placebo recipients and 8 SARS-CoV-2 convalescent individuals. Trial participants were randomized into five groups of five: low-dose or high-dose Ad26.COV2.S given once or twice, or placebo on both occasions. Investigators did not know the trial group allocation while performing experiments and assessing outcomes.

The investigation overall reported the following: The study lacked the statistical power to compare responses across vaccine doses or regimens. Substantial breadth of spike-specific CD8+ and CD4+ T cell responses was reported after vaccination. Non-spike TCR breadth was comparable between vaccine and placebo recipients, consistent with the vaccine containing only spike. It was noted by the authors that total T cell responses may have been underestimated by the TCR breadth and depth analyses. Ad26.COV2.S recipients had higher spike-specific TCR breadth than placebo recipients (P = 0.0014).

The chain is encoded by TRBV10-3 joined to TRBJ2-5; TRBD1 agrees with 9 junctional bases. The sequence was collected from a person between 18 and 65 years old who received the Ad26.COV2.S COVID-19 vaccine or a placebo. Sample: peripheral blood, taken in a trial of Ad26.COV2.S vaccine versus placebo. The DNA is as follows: TGTGCCATCAGTACGGCCGGGACAGGGAATTTTCGACTCTTAAATCAAGAGACCCAGTACTTC. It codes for CAISTAGTGNFRLLNQETQYF.